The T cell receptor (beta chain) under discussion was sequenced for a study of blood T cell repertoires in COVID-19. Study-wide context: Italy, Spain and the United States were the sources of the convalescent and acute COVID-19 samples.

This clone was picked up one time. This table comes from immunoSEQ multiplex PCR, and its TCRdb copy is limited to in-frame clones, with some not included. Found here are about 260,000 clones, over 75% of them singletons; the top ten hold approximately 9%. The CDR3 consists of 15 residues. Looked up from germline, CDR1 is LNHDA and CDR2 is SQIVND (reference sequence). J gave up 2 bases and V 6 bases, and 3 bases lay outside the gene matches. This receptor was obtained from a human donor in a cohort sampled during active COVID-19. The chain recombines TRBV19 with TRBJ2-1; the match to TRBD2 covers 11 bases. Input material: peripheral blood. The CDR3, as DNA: TGTGCCAGTAGGGGACTAGCGGTACCCTACAATGAGCAGTTCTTC. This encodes CASRGLAVPYNEQFF.